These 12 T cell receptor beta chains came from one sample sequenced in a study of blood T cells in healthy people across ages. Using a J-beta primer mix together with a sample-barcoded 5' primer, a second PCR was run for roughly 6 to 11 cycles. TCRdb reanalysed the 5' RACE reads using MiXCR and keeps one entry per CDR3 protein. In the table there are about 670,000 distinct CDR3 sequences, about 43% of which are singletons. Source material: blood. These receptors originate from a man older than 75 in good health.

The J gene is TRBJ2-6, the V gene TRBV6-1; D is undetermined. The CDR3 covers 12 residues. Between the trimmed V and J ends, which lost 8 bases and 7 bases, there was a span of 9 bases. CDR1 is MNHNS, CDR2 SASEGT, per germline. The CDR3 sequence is CASGASANVLTF. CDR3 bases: TGTGCCAGCGGTGCGTCTGCCAACGTCCTGACTTTC.

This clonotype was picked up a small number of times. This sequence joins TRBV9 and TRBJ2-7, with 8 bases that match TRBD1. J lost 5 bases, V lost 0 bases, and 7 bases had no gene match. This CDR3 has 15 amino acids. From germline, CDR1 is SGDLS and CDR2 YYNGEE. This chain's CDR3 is CASSVATGAVHEQYF. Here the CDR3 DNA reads TGTGCCAGCAGCGTAGCGACAGGGGCTGTGCACGAGCAGTACTTC.

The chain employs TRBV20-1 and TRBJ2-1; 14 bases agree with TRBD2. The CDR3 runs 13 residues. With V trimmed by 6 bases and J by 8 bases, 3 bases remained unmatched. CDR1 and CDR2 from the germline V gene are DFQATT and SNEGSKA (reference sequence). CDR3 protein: CSAGLAGEHEQFF. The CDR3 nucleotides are TGCAGTGCGGGACTAGCGGGAGAACATGAGCAGTTCTTC.

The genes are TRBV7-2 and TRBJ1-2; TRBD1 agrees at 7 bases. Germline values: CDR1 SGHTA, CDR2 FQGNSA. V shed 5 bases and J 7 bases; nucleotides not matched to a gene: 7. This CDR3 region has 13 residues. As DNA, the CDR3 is TGTGCCAGCAGCCCCGACAGGGTTCGTGGCTACACCTTC. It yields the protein CASSPDRVRGYTF.

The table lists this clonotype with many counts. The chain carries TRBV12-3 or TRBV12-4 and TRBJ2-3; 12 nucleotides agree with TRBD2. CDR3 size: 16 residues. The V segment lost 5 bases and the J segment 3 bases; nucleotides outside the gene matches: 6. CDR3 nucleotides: TGTGCCAGCAGTCTTGGACTAGCGGGGTCTACAGATACGCAGTATTTT. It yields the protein CASSLGLAGSTDTQYF.

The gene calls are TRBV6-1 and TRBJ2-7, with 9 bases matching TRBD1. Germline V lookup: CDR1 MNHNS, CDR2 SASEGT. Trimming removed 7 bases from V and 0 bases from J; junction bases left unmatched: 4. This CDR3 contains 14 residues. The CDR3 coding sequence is TGTGCCAGCATCGGGACAGGGAGCTCCTACGAGCAGTACTTC. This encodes CASIGTGSSYEQYF.

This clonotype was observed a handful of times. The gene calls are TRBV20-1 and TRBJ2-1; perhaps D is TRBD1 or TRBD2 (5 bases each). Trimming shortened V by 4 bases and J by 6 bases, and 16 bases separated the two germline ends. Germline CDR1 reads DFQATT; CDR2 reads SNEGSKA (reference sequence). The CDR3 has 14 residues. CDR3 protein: CSAKPSSGANEQFF. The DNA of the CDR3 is TGCAGTGCTAAGCCCTCGTCCGGGGCCAATGAGCAGTTCTTC.

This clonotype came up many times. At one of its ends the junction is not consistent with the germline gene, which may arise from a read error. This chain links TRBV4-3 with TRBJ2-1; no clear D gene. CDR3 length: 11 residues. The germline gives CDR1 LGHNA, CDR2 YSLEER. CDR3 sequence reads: CASSQNNEQFF. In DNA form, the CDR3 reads TGTGCCAGCAGTCAAAACAATGAGCAGTTCTTC.

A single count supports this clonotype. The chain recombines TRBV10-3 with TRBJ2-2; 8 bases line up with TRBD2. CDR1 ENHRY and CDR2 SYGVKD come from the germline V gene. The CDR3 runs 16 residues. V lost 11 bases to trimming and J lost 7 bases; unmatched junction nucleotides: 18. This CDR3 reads CASAETGGQVIGELFF. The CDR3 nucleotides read TGTGCCTCCGCCGAAACGGGGGGGCAGGTGATCGGGGAGCTGTTTTTT.

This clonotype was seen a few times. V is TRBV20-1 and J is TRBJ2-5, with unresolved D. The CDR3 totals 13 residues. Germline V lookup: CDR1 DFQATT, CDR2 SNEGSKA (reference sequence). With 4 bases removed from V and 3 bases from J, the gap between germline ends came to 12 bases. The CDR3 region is CSAIHDSKETQYF. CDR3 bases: TGCAGTGCTATACACGATTCGAAAGAGACCCAGTACTTC.

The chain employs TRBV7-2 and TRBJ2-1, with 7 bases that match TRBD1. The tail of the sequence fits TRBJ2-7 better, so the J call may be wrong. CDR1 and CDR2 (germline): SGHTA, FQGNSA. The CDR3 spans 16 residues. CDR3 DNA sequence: TGTGCCAGCAGCCTTTCACAGGGGAGCTCCTACAATGAGCAGTACTTC. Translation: CASSLSQGSSYNEQYF.

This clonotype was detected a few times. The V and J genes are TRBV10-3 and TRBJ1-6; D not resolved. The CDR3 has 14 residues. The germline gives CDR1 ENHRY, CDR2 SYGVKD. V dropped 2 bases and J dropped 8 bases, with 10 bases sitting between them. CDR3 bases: TGTGCCATCAGTGAGATTAATTCGGATTCACCCCTCCACTTT. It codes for CAISEINSDSPLHF.